Listed here is a single TCR beta chain. What it binds is not known. This sample was included in a study of regulatory T cells in long-lasting Graves disease. Study-wide results and caveats: Comparison showed that persistent patients shared more public clonotypes (about 2,700) than new patients (966). Few sampled subjects may have lowered accuracy.

Regarding time point: persistent/refractory GD, antithyroid drugs over 5 years with positive TRAb. Extracted RNA from PBMCs served as the source of the TCR library. CDR3 regions were amplified by Arm-PCR using iRepertoire HTBI primers to build TCR beta libraries. Each CDR3 protein gets one entry after TCRdb re-called the multiplex PCR reads with MiXCR. The data show some 370,000 distinct CDR3 sequences, roughly 23% seen once. This CDR3 region has 15 residues. V was clipped by 0 bases and J by 6 bases; unmatched bases: 11. Germline loops: CDR1 DFQATT, CDR2 SNEGSKA (reference sequence). The TCR originated in a woman between 35 and 50 years old with Graves disease. The chain couples TRBV20-1 to TRBJ2-7, with TRBD1 matching over 7 bases. Here the sequenced sample was peripheral blood mononuclear cells (PBMCs), taken when the disease was refractory, from a patient treated with antithyroid drugs. The CDR3: CSARDDRQGRAEQYF. The CDR3 DNA reads TGCAGTGCTAGAGATGACCGACAGGGTAGGGCCGAGCAGTACTTC.